Listed here is a single TCR beta chain. This clone has only a few counts. Its antigen target is currently unknown. Base quality data are lacking; no much larger clone is found one base away. Each collaborating institution followed its own protocols to collect whole blood in K2EDTA tubes. Collaborator samples were shipped for TCRbeta analysis as frozen whole blood, isolated PBMCs, or DNA extracted from either sample type. This specimen comes from a study of blood T cell repertoires in COVID-19 (dated by TCRdb to 2018 to 2020). For the wider study: Samples covering the acute and convalescent phases of COVID-19 were provided by collaborators in the United States, Italy and Spain. The material from the prospective study consisted of cDNA or gDNA derived from T cells, B-cell-depleted T cells, or PBMCs. Subjects who had been exposed to COVID-19, were actively infected with it, or had recovered from it provided the deeply sampled blood TCRbeta repertoires that made up the dataset. The repertoires were released in a freely available public database meant as a resource for research on the immune response to SARS-CoV-2. The samples were drawn from two sources: the first 160 participants of the ongoing ImmuneRACE study, and 1,254 subjects contributed by 6 global collaborators. Sample metadata almost always included a de-identified subject ID, COVID-19 status, age in years and sex. Where available, HLA class I and class II types were obtained from metadata supplied by the sample provider rather than from assay-based typing.

As encoded in the germline V gene (reference sequence), CDR1 is LNHDA while CDR2 is SQIVND. Including cysteine and phenylalanine, the CDR3 has 17 amino acids. Solely the CDR3 DNA is kept, with 51 bases framed from the first base. The V end loses 4 bases and the J end loses 0 bases, and a stretch of 15 bases separates them. What the work shows at the level of the full study, not this receptor alone: Clinical and demographic metadata were provided uncurated, with the amount varying by source and participant.

TCRbeta CDR3 regions were amplified from genomic DNA using the immunoSEQ Assay, a bias-controlled multiplex PCR. Per the authors' processing: Within the assay, amplification of reference gene primers was used to estimate how many nucleated cells each sample contained. To quantify the absolute abundance of each unique TCRbeta CDR3 rearrangement, sequence reads were collapsed and filtered. Productive Simpson clonality was computed per sample as the square root of Simpson's diversity index over productive rearrangements. The source is immuneACCESS, and TCRdb retained only in-frame sequences with V and J called. Part of the clones is not carried over; for the studies checked, unresolved V genes explain less than half of this, and the remainder is unexplained. V, J and clone size are those of that table, while D and trimming were read from the DNA. The sample contains roughly 100,000 clones, approximately 76% of them found a single time. Of the sample, less than 20% is held by the ten largest clones.

Input material: peripheral blood. The TCR was taken from a woman between 70 and 85 years old with acute or convalescent COVID-19. The rearrangement combines TRBV19 with TRBJ1-4, and the D gene may be TRBD1, 6 bases matching. The CDR3 region reads CASSSRQDGPTNEKLFF. The bases read TGTGCCAGTAGTAGCCGACAGGACGGGCCAACTAATGAAAAACTGTTTTTT.